This T cell receptor beta chain was captured in a study of shared clonotypes between healthy human individuals. The overall study: Per-donor plates numbered three CD4 naive, three CD4 memory, two CD8 naive and one CD8 memory. General study findings and limits: Sharing across four donors was highest in naive CD4 (about 5%) and lowest in memory CD8 (roughly 0.4%).

HIV-negative, healthy adults without recent acute infections or vaccinations were the donors. This CDR3 region has 15 residues. Germline CDR1 KGHSH, CDR2 LQKENI. V lost 6 bases and J lost 6, with 18 bases in between. Sequencing was performed with immunoSEQ multiplex PCR; in TCRdb, only in-frame clones are kept and a portion is missing. Of about 1.1 million clones in the sample, approximately 77% were seen once. Concerning this clone: Its target is not known.

The rearrangement joins TRBV18 to TRBJ2-1; D tentatively fits TRBD1 or TRBD2 (5 bases each). This TCR came from a man aged 18-30 years in good health. Some clones in this sample may be carry-over from other donors' samples. The sample taken for sequencing was memory CD4+ T cells from PBMCs. The subset was: CD45RA-negative fraction. The CDR3 here is CASSRNRDGGNEQFF. The CDR3 nucleotides read TGTGCCAGCTCTCGAAATCGGGACGGAGGCAATGAGCAGTTCTTC.